Listed here are 7 T cell receptor beta chains from one sample, sequenced in a study of PD-1 blockade in mismatch repair-deficient tumors (dated by TCRdb to about 2017). Their specific antigens are unknown. The intended sense of this specimen's time point label: 10-day in vitro stimulation with candidate neoantigen peptide 5. The library was prepared using the immunoSEQ multiplex PCR assay. TCRdb stores this immuneACCESS table with in-frame sequences only. Part of the clones is absent; in the studies checked, under half of the shortfall reflects unresolved V genes, and no reason is known for the rest. This sample lists fewer than 18,000 clones; 84% were detected once. The top ten clones comprise 11% of the sample. The sequences come from cells cultured in vitro, collected from a patient treated with pembrolizumab. Every receptor here comes from an adult with mismatch repair-deficient cancer.

The chain joins TRBV9 to TRBJ2-3, with TRBD1 matching 7 bases. V lost 3 bases to trimming and J lost 5 bases; unmatched junction nucleotides: 12. Germline CDR1 SGDLS, CDR2 YYNGEE. This CDR3 is built from 16 residues. The CDR3 sequence: CASSDGQEAVLDTQYF. The CDR3 DNA sequence: TGTGCCAGCAGCGATGGACAGGAGGCTGTGTTAGATACGCAGTATTTT.

The chain uses TRBV27 and TRBJ2-7; D is perhaps TRBD1 (6 bases). The CDR3 runs to 14 residues. The germline gives CDR1 MNHEY, CDR2 SMNVEV (reference sequence). The V end lost 3 bases, the J end lost 1 base, and 10 bases lay between the germline ends. Written as DNA, the CDR3 is TGTGCCAGCAGTTTGGGGGCCGGATCCTACGAGCAGTACTTC. It is translated as CASSLGAGSYEQYF.

V gene TRBV5-4 combines with J gene TRBJ1-1; no reliable D call. Germline CDR1 and CDR2: SGHNT and YYREEE (reference sequence). V dropped 2 bases and J dropped 2 bases, with 13 bases sitting between them. The CDR3 has 15 residues. The CDR3 DNA follows: TGTGCCAGCAGCTTCGGAGGGTCGGGAAACACTGAAGCTTTCTTT. As protein: CASSFGGSGNTEAFF.

The chain links TRBV7-2 to TRBJ1-1; D is ambiguous. V was clipped by 0 bases and J by 2 bases, with 13 bases between them. Germline values: CDR1 SGHTA, CDR2 FQGNSA. The CDR3 length is 16 residues. CDR3 loop: CASSLAELGGNTEAFF. The CDR3 nucleotides read TGTGCCAGCAGCTTAGCAGAACTTGGAGGTAACACTGAAGCTTTCTTT. Full variable domain (outside the CDR3, taken from reference TRBV7-2 and TRBJ1-1): GAGVSQSPSNKVTEKGKDVELRCDPISGHTALYWYRQSLGQGLEFLIYFQGNSAPDKSGLPSDRFSAERTGGSVSTLTIQRTQQEDSAVYLCASSLAELGGNTEAFFGQGTRLTVV.

The rearrangement uses TRBV28 and TRBJ1-1; D is ambiguous. The CDR3 has 12 residues. CDR1 is MDHEN, CDR2 SYDVKM, per germline. V lost 2 bases and J 7 bases, leaving 8 bases between the germline ends. CDR3: CASSLPQFEAFF. The CDR3 nucleotides read TGTGCCAGCAGTTTACCACAGTTTGAAGCTTTCTTT.

The gene calls are TRBV28 and TRBJ1-1; a weak D match, TRBD1 (6 bases). The CDR3 consists of 16 residues. Germline loops: CDR1 MDHEN, CDR2 SYDVKM. V shed 5 bases and J shed 1 base, with 17 bases lying between them. CDR3 in DNA: TGTGCCAGCAGTATTACAATACAGGACAGGAACACTGAAGCTTTCTTT. It yields the protein CASSITIQDRNTEAFF. Together with reference TRBV28 and TRBJ1-1, the CDR3 gives the full variable domain: DVKVTQSSRYLVKRTGEKVFLECVQDMDHENMFWYRQDPGLGLRLIYFSYDVKMKEKGDIPEGYSVSREKKERFSLILESASTNQTSMYLCASSITIQDRNTEAFFGQGTRLTVV.

This chain links TRBV6-1 with TRBJ1-1, with TRBD1 as a possible D gene (6 bases). The germline V and J ends were trimmed by 10 bases and 1 base, with 13 bases remaining between them. CDR3 length: 13 residues. Germline V gene lookup returns CDR1 MNHNS and CDR2 SASEGT. The CDR3 reads CATTQGPNTEAFF. CDR3 nucleotide sequence: TGTGCCACCACACAGGGCCCGAACACTGAAGCTTTCTTT.